This record covers a single TCR beta chain. In germline, CDR1 is SEHNR, CDR2 FQNEAQ (reference sequence). The CDR3 extends over 15 amino acids. V shed 7 bases, J shed 1 base, and the junction held 9 bases outside the gene matches. The data belong to a study of blood T cell repertoires in COVID-19. TCRdb keeps only in-frame clones here, not all; method: immunoSEQ multiplex PCR. The sample includes about 410,000 clones, less than 95% seen only once; the top ten take about 0.6%. Donors of Cohort 3 who recovered were those that had two negative PCRs, clearance, or symptom resolution. V gene TRBV7-9 combines with J gene TRBJ1-1; 7 bases map to TRBD1. This receptor was identified in a man aged 18 to 35 who had recovered from COVID-19. The sequencing sample was made of PBMCs or T cells enriched from blood (not recorded which). Written as DNA, the CDR3 is TGTGCCAGCACCCTACCGGACAGGACGAACACTGAAGCTTTCTTT. Translation: CASTLPDRTNTEAFF.